The present entry profiles one T cell receptor (beta chain) with its context. The table lists this clone with a few counts. Its antigen target is currently unknown. The record has no base qualities; no much larger clone is one base away. The data originate from a study of blood T cell repertoires in COVID-19 (dated by TCRdb to about 2020). With respect to the entire study: Samples covering the acute and convalescent phases of COVID-19 were provided by collaborators in the United States, Italy and Spain. Samples came from the ongoing ImmuneRACE study (first 160 participants) plus 1,254 subjects from 6 global collaborators. The sample metadata nearly always contained a de-identified subject ID, COVID-19 status, age in years and sex. The material from the prospective study consisted of cDNA or gDNA derived from T cells, B-cell-depleted T cells, or PBMCs. Where available, HLA class I and class II types were taken from metadata supplied by the sample provider and were not determined by assay-based typing. Subjects who had been exposed to COVID-19, were actively infected with it, or had recovered from it provided the deeply sampled blood TCRbeta repertoires that made up the dataset. The repertoires were released in a freely available public database meant as a resource for research on the immune response to SARS-CoV-2. General findings and caveats noted by the study authors: The quantity of clinical and demographic metadata differed by source and by participant and was supplied without curation.

Whole blood was collected in K2EDTA tubes by collaborating institutions according to the institutions' own protocols. For TCRbeta analysis, collaborator samples were shipped as frozen whole blood, as isolated PBMCs, or as DNA extracted from either sample type. TCRbeta CDR3 regions were amplified from genomic DNA by means of the immunoSEQ Assay, a bias-controlled multiplex PCR. The source study handled its data this way. The number of nucleated cells in each sample was estimated by amplification of reference gene primers within the assay. To quantify the absolute abundance of each unique TCRbeta CDR3 rearrangement, sequence reads were collapsed and filtered. For each sample, productive Simpson clonality was calculated as the square root of Simpson's diversity index over productive rearrangements. TCRdb provides this immuneACCESS table in a form limited to in-frame rearrangements. Some clones are lacking; in checked studies, under half of them reflect an unresolved V gene, and why the rest are absent is not known. The DNA was the basis for D and trimming; V, J and clone size are from that table. The sample contains tens of thousands of clones, around 82% of them found a single time. The ten largest clones add up to roughly 22% of the sample.

Material: peripheral blood. The receptor's source is a human donor in a cohort sampled during active COVID-19.

CDR3 protein: CASSLSDSNQPQHF. The DNA sequence is TGTGCCAGCAGCTTGTCAGATAGCAATCAGCCCCAGCATTTT. This chain joins TRBV5-5 to TRBJ1-5; no D gene can be assigned with confidence. Trimming takes 1 base from V and 0 bases from J, and the germline ends sit 5 bases apart. CDR1 and CDR2 were assigned from the germline V gene (reference sequence) as SGHKS and YYEKEE. From the cysteine through the phenylalanine, the CDR3 covers 14 amino acids. Of all the DNA, just the CDR3 is kept, 42 bases in frame from base 1.